The entry that follows covers one TCR beta chain sequence. What it binds is unknown. Researchers used the Oncomine TCR Beta short-read assay to sequence DNA from cultured CD4+ T cells. Via MiXCR, TCRdb re-called the PCR reads, giving one row per CDR3 protein. The data contain about 20,000 distinct CDR3 sequences, 43% of them singletons. The CDR3 consists of 16 residues. The V and J ends lost 4 bases and 1 base respectively, with 12 bases between them. Germline values: CDR1 KGHDR, CDR2 SFDVKD. The sample belongs to a study of vaccination and CD4 T cells after COVID-19. Across the study: Post-vaccine sample collection happened at a median of around 77 days after dose two, ranging 14 to 241. Cultures designated as controls were supplied with a CEFX pool, an HIV-1 Nef pool, or no peptide.

Treatment meaning: approximately 10-day PBMC culture with coronavirus spike peptide pools or control peptides (ViraFEST assay). In the ViraFEST assay, peptide-pool expansion preceded TCR sequencing of expanded clonotypes. This chain links TRBV24-1 with TRBJ2-2, with D perhaps assigned TRBD1 or TRBD2 (5 bases each). The sequencing input was CD4+ T cells from blood, cultured in vitro. The source is a human donor who had recovered from COVID-19. CDR3 region: CATSDPGPMNTGELFF. The CDR3 DNA sequence: TGTGCCACCAGTGACCCGGGACCAATGAACACCGGGGAGCTGTTTTTT.